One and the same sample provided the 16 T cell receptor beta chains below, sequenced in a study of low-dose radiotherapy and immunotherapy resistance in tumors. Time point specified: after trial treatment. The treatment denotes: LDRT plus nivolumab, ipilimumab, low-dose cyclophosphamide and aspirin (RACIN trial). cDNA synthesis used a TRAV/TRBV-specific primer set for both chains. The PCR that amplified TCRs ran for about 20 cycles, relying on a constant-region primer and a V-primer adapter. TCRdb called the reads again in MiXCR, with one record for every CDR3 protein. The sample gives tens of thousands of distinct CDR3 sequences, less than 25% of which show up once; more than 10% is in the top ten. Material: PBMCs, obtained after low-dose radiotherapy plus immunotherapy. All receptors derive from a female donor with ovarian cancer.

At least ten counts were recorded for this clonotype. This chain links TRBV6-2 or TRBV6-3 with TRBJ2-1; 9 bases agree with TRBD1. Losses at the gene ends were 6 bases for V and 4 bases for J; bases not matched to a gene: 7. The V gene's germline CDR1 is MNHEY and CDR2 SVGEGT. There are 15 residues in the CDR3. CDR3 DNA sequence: TGTGCCAGCAGCGCTCCGGGACAGGGTTACAATGAGCAGTTCTTC. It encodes CASSAPGQGYNEQFF.

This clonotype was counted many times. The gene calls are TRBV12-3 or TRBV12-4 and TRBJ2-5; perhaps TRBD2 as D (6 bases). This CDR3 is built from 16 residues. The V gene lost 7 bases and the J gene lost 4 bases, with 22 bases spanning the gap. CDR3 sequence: CASTSSVPGVRETQYF. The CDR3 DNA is TGTGCCAGCACTTCCTCCGTCCCGGGGGTCAGAGAGACCCAGTACTTC.

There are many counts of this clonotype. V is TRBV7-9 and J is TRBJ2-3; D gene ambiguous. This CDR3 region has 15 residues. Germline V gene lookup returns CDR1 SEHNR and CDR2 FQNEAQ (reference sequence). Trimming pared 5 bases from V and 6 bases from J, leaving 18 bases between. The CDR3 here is CASSAPGPLGDTQYF. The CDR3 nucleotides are TGTGCCAGCAGCGCCCCGGGCCCGCTGGGGGATACGCAGTATTTT.

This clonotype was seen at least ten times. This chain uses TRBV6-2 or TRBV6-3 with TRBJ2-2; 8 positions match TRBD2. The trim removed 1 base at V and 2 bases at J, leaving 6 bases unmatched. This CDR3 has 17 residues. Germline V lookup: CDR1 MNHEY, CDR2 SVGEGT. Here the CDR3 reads CASSYFAGGRNTGELFF. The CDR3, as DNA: TGTGCCAGCAGTTACTTTGCGGGGGGCCGCAACACCGGGGAGCTGTTTTTT.

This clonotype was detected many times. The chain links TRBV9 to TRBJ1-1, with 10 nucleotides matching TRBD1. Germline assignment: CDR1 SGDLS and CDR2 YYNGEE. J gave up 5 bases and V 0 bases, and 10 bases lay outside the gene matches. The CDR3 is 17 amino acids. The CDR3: CASSVGPRTGGGTEAFF. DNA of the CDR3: TGTGCCAGCAGCGTAGGGCCTCGGACAGGGGGAGGGACTGAAGCTTTCTTT. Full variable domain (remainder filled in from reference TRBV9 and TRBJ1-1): DSGVTQTPKHLITATGQRVTLRCSPRSGDLSVYWYQQSLDQGLQFLIQYYNGEERAKGNILERFSAQQFPDLHSELNLSSLELGDSALYFCASSVGPRTGGGTEAFFGQGTRLTVV.

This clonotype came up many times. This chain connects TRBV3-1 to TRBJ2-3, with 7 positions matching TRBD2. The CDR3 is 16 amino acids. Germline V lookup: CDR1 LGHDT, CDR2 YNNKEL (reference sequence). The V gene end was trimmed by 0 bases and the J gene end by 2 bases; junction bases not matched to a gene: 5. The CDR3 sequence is CASSQDPSGVTDTQYF. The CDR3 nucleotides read TGTGCCAGCAGCCAAGACCCCAGCGGGGTCACAGATACGCAGTATTTT.

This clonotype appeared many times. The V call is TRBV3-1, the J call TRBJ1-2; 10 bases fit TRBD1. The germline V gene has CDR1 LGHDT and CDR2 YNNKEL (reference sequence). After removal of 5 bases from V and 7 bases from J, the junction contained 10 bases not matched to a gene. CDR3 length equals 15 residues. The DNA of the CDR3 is TGTGCCAGCAGCGTTGGGGACAGGGGACGCGCTGGCTACACCTTC. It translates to CASSVGDRGRAGYTF.

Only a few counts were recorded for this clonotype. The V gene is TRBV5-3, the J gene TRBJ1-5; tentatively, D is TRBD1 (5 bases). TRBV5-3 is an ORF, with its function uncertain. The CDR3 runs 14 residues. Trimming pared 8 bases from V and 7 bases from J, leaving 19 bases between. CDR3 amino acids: CASSRDSGYQPQHF. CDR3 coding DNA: TGTGCCAGCAGCCGCGACAGTGGTTACCAGCCCCAGCATTTT.

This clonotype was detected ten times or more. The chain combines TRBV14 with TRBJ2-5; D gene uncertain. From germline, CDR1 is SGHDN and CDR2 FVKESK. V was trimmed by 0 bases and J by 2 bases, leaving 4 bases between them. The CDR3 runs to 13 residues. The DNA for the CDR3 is TGTGCCAGCAGCCAAGATTTGCAAGAGACCCAGTACTTC. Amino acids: CASSQDLQETQYF.

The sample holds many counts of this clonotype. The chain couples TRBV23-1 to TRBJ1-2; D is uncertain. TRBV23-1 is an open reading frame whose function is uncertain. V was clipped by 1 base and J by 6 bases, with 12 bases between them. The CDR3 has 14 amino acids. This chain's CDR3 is CASSQFKALHGYTF. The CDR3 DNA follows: TGCGCCAGCAGTCAATTCAAGGCCTTGCATGGCTACACCTTC.

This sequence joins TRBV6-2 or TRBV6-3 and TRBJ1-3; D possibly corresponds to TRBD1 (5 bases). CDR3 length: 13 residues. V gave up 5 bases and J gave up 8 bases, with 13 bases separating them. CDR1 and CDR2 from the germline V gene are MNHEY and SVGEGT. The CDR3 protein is CASSVGGIDTIYF. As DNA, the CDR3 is TGTGCCAGCAGTGTTGGGGGAATTGACACCATATATTTT.

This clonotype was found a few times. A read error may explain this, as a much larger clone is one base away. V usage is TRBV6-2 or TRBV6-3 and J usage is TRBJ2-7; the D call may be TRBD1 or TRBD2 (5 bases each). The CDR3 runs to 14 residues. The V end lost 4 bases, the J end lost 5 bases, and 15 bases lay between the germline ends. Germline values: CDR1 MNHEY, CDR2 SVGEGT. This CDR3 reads CASSCSGQENEQYF. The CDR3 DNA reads TGTGCCAGCAGTTGCTCGGGGCAGGAGAACGAGCAGTACTTC.

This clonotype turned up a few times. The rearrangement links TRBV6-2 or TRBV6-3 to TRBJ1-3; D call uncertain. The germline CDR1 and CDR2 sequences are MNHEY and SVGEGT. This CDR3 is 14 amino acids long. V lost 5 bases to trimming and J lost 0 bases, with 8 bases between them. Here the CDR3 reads CASSATGSGNTIYF. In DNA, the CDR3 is TGTGCCAGCAGTGCGACTGGCTCTGGAAACACCATATATTTT.

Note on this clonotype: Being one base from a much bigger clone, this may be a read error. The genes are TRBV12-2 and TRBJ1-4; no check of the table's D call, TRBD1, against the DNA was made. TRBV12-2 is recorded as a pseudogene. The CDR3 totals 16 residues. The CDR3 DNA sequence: TGTGTCAGCAGCGCCAATCGAGTAGGGGGGGGGGAAAAACTGTTTTTT. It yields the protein CVSSANRVGGGEKLFF.

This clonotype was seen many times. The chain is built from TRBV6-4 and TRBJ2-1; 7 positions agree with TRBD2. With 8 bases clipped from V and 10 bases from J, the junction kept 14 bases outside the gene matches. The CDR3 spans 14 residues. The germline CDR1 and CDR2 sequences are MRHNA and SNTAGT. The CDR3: CASANVAGLGEQFF. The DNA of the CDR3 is TGTGCCAGCGCCAATGTAGCGGGTCTCGGAGAGCAGTTCTTC.

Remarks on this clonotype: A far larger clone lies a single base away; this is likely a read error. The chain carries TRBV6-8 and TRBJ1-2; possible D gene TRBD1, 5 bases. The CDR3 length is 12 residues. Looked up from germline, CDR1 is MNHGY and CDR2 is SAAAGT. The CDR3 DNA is TGTGCCAGCAGTTCCCAGGGCTATAGCTACACCTTC. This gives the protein CASSSQGYSYTF.